The subject of this entry is one TCR beta chain. Its cognate antigen is unknown. This sample was included in a study of cytomegalovirus exposure and HLA in healthy donors. V lost 1 base, J lost 4 bases, and 10 bases stayed unmatched. The CDR3 contains 20 residues. In germline, CDR1 is SGHRS, CDR2 YFSETQ. The PCR had 60 Vbeta and 13 Jbeta primers. The table came from immunoSEQ multiplex PCR; TCRdb's copy has only in-frame clones and leaves some out. The sample contains 150,000 to 200,000 clones, 75% to 80% of which appear only once. Notes on the study in general: The presence/absence work took it that sequencing depth was about the same across donors. TCR association rates varied by HLA locus in a later analysis, with DRB1 highest and HLA-C lowest.

Specimen: PBMCs. The chain links TRBV5-1 to TRBJ2-2; 16 nucleotides align to TRBD2. This clonotype originated in a woman aged 40 to 50 in good health and CMV-seropositive. The CDR3 sequence is CASSLPLGLAGGQTTGELFF. CDR3 nucleotide sequence: TGCGCCAGCAGCTTGCCCTTGGGACTAGCGGGGGGGCAGACCACCGGGGAGCTGTTTTTT.